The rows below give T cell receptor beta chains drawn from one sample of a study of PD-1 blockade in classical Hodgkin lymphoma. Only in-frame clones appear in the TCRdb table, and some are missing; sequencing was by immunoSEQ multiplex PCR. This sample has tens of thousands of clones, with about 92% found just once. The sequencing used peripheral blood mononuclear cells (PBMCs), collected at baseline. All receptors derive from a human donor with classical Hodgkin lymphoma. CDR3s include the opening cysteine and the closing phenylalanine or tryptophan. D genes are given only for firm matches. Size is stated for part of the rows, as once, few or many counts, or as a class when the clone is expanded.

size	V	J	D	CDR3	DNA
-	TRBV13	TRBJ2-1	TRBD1	CASDWGQGDNEQFF	TGTGCCAGCGATTGGGGACAGGGTGACAATGAGCAGTTCTTC
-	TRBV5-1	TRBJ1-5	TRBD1	CASSLGQGGQPQHF	TGCGCCAGCAGCCTAGGACAGGGGGGTCAGCCCCAGCATTTT
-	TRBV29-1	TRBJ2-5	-	CSLMGEQETQYF	TGCAGCCTGATGGGGGAGCAGGAGACCCAGTACTTC
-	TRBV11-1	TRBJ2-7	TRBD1	CASSLIQGAYEQYF	TGTGCCAGCAGCTTAATCCAGGGGGCCTACGAGCAGTACTTC
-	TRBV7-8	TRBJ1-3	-	CASSLLGGGSGNTIYF	TGTGCCAGCAGCTTACTTGGAGGCGGCTCTGGAAACACCATATATTTT
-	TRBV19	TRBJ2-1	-	CASSIFDYNEQFF	TGTGCCAGTAGTATATTCGATTACAATGAGCAGTTCTTC
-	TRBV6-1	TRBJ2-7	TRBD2	CASRRTSAYEQYF	TGTGCCAGCCGACGGACTAGTGCCTACGAGCAGTACTTC
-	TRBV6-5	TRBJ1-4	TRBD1	CASTRDRDEKLFF	TGTGCCAGCACCAGGGACAGGGACGAAAAACTGTTTTTT
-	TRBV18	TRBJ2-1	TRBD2	CASSPLGTSGVSEQFF	TGTGCCAGCTCACCACTTGGGACTAGCGGGGTTAGCGAGCAGTTCTTC
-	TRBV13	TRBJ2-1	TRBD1	CASSSGTGTFNEQFF	TGTGCCAGCAGCAGCGGGACAGGGACTTTCAATGAGCAGTTCTTC
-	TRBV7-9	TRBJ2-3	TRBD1	CASSSTLKQGIGPTDTQYF	TGTGCCAGCAGCTCGACGCTCAAACAGGGGATTGGGCCCACAGATACGCAGTATTTT
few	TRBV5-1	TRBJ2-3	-	CASSLRTGSTDTQYF	TGCGCCAGCAGCTTGCGGACGGGGAGCACAGATACGCAGTATTTT
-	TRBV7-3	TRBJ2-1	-	CASSLGAGSGNEQFF	TGTGCCAGCAGCTTAGGGGCGGGGAGTGGCAATGAGCAGTTCTTC
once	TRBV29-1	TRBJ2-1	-	CSVEDLSRSYNEQFF	TGCAGCGTTGAAGATCTTAGCCGCTCCTACAATGAGCAGTTCTTC
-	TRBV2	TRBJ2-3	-	CASSENGWSTQYF	TGTGCCAGCAGTGAAAATGGGTGGAGTACGCAGTATTTT
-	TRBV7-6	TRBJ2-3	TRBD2	CASSLATSGRDTQYF	TGTGCCAGCAGCTTAGCTACTAGCGGGAGGGATACGCAGTATTTT
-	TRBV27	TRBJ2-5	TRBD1	CASSLGTGLETQYF	TGTGCCAGCAGTTTAGGGACAGGGTTAGAGACCCAGTACTTC
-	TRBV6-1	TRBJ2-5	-	CASSEAWGFGETQYF	TGTGCCAGCAGTGAAGCGTGGGGGTTCGGGGAGACCCAGTACTTC
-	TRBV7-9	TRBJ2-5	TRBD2	CASSLRTSGNQETQYF	TGTGCCAGCAGCTTGAGGACTAGCGGTAACCAAGAGACCCAGTACTTC
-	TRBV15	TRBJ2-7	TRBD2	CATSRDRLAGEEGYEQYF	TGTGCCACCAGCAGAGATCGGCTAGCGGGAGAAGAAGGCTACGAGCAGTACTTC
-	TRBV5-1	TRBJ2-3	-	CASSLAPGPDTQYF	TGCGCCAGCAGCTTGGCGCCGGGGCCAGATACGCAGTATTTT
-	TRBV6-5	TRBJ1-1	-	CASSYSQGRNTEAFF	TGTGCCAGCAGTTACTCGCAGGGGCGGAACACTGAAGCTTTCTTT
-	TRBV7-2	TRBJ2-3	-	CASSLVFSFTDTQYF	TGTGCCAGCAGCTTAGTTTTCAGTTTCACAGATACGCAGTATTTT
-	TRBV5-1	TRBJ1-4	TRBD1	CASSLQGATNEKLFF	TGCGCCAGCAGCTTACAGGGGGCAACTAATGAAAAACTGTTTTTT
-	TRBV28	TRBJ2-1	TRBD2	CASSLGGLAGSWNNEQFF	TGTGCCAGCAGTTTGGGGGGACTAGCGGGAAGTTGGAACAATGAGCAGTTCTTC
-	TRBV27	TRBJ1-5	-	CASRGDSRNQPQHF	TGTGCCAGCAGGGGCGACAGCCGCAATCAGCCCCAGCATTTT
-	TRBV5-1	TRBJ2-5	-	CASSWGATAGETQYF	TGCGCCAGCAGCTGGGGGGCAACAGCAGGGGAGACCCAGTACTTC
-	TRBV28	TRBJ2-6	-	CASSFLGSGANVLTF	TGTGCCAGCAGTTTTTTAGGCTCTGGGGCCAACGTCCTGACTTTC
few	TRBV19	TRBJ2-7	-	CASSKMIGNVWSSAGGYEQYF	TGTGCCAGTAGTAAAATGATCGGGAATGTCTGGTCTTCGGCAGGAGGCTACGAGCAGTACTTC
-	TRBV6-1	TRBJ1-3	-	CASSEAIGASGNTIYF	TGTGCCAGCAGTGAAGCCATTGGGGCCTCTGGAAACACCATATATTTT
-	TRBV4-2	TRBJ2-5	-	CASSQAGLQETQYF	TGTGCCAGCAGCCAAGCTGGGCTCCAAGAGACCCAGTACTTC
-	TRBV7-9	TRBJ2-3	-	CASSTRGHPADTQYF	TGTGCCAGCAGCACTCGGGGACATCCCGCAGATACGCAGTATTTT
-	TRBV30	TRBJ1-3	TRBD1	CACQQGNRNTIYF	TGTGCCTGCCAACAGGGGAATAGAAACACCATATATTTT
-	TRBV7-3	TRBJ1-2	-	CASSPSTGTEFYGYTF	TGTGCCAGCAGCCCATCTACCGGGACGGAGTTCTATGGCTACACCTTC
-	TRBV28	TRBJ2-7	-	CATDSSSSYEQYF	TGTGCCACGGACAGTTCTTCCTCCTACGAGCAGTACTTC
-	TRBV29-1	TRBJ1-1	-	CSVAEQGTSREAFF	TGCAGCGTCGCCGAACAGGGAACAAGCCGCGAAGCTTTCTTT
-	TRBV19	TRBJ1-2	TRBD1	CASSPAGGYGYTF	TGTGCCAGTAGCCCAGCAGGGGGTTATGGCTACACCTTC
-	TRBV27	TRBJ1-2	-	CASSSMSDYGYTF	TGTGCCAGCAGTTCCATGAGCGACTATGGCTACACCTTC
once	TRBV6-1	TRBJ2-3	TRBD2	CASMLIAGGTDTQYF	TGTGCCAGCATGCTTATAGCGGGAGGCACAGATACGCAGTATTTT
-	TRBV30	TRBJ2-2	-	CAWGEGGELFF	TGTGCCTGGGGGGAAGGCGGGGAGCTGTTTTTT
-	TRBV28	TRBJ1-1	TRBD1	CASTKDRLKAFF	TGTGCCAGCACCAAGGACAGGCTAAAAGCTTTCTTT
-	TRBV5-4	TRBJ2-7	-	CASSFDGRQSSYEQYF	TGTGCCAGCAGCTTTGACGGTCGGCAGAGCTCCTACGAGCAGTACTTC
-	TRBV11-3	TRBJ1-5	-	CASSLASDRPQHF	TGTGCCAGCAGCTTAGCCTCGGACCGGCCCCAGCATTTT
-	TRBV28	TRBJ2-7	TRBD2	CASGRGASGSRVEQYF	TGTGCCAGCGGTAGGGGCGCTAGCGGGAGCCGAGTCGAGCAGTACTTC
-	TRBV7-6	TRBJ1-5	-	CASSLGPYQPSNQPQHF	TGTGCCAGCAGCTTAGGCCCCTACCAGCCTAGCAATCAGCCCCAGCATTTT
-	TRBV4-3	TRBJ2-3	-	CASSQTSGQDTQYF	TGCGCCAGCAGCCAAACGTCGGGACAAGATACGCAGTATTTT
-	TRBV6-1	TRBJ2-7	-	CASITWSMSYEQYF	TGTGCCAGCATCACTTGGAGCATGTCCTACGAGCAGTACTTC
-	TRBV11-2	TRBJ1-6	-	CASSSLRMLGAPLHF	TGTGCCAGCAGCTCGCTGAGAATGTTAGGGGCACCCCTCCACTTT
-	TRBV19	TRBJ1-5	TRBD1	CASSRQGQLLSNQPQHF	TGTGCCAGTAGTCGACAGGGACAGCTCCTTAGCAATCAGCCCCAGCATTTT
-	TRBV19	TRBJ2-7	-	CASSIKPGVYEQYF	TGTGCCAGTAGTATTAAACCAGGGGTCTACGAGCAGTACTTC
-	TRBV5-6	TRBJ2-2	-	CASSLPYTGELFF	TGTGCCAGCAGCTTGCCGTACACCGGGGAGCTGTTTTTT
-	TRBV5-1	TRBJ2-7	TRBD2	CASREGPMEEQYF	TGCGCCAGCCGGGAGGGACCCATGGAGGAGCAGTACTTC
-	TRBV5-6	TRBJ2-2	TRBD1	CASSGGQGATGELFF	TGTGCCAGCAGCGGGGGACAGGGGGCCACCGGGGAGCTGTTTTTT